The present T cell receptor beta chain was sequenced within a study of OX40 agonist ivuxolimab in advanced cancers. Broader study findings: The study observed clonal expansion of CD4+ and CD8+ blood T cells by week 6 at 0.1 to 3.0 mg/kg. Some of the nonresponding patients also showed low levels of normalized T-cell clonal expansion.

With respect to this clone: Its antigen is unidentified.

Measured with immunoSEQ multiplex PCR; TCRdb has only the in-frame clones, and not every one. The sample includes some 130,000 clones, approximately 90% of them seen just once. Unmatched junction bases numbered 8, after V lost 6 bases and J lost 5 bases. The CDR3 loop spans 15 amino acids. Germline values: CDR1 MNHNS, CDR2 SASEGT. Sequencing used CD4+ or CD8+ T cells sorted from blood, obtained in a trial of the OX40 agonist ivuxolimab. This clonotype originated in an adult with an advanced solid tumor such as melanoma, head and neck, liver or kidney cancer. This chain uses TRBV6-1 with TRBJ1-5; TRBD1 matches at 9 bases. CDR3 region: CASRPGQGLYQPQHF. The CDR3 bases are TGTGCCAGCAGACCGGGACAGGGTCTATATCAGCCCCAGCATTTT.